Listed below are T cell receptor beta chains from one sample, sequenced in a study of T cell responses to AZD1222 COVID-19 vaccine. Here immunoSEQ multiplex PCR was the method, and the copy in TCRdb shows in-frame clones only, minus some. Here the sample spans more than 90,000 clones, approximately 83% being singletons. The sample in question was peripheral blood, obtained on day 0 of AZD1222 vaccination. The receptors come from an adult in good health. Both conserved end residues are part of each CDR3. Each record gives: CDR3 length, J gene, V gene, D gene, clone size, CDR3 protein, CDR3 DNA. The D gene is left open where the match is weak. The size entry is marked missing in some rows and otherwise reads once, few, many or a size class.

cdr3_length: 13; j_call: TRBJ1-1; v_call: TRBV7-3; d_call: -; clone_size: -; cdr3_aa: CASSSQKTSRAFF; cdr3_nt: TGTGCCAGCAGCTCTCAAAAGACATCTCGCGCTTTCTTT
cdr3_length: 17; j_call: TRBJ1-4; v_call: TRBV5-1; d_call: TRBD1; clone_size: -; cdr3_aa: CASSSNPGQGVNEKLFF; cdr3_nt: TGCGCCAGCAGCTCGAACCCGGGACAGGGGGTTAATGAAAAACTGTTTTTT
cdr3_length: 16; j_call: TRBJ2-1; v_call: TRBV14; d_call: TRBD2; clone_size: -; cdr3_aa: CASSQDSGERGPRQFF; cdr3_nt: TGTGCCAGCAGCCAAGATTCTGGGGAGCGGGGCCCACGGCAGTTCTTC
cdr3_length: 17; j_call: TRBJ1-3; v_call: TRBV25-1; d_call: -; clone_size: -; cdr3_aa: CASSESNRFFSGNTIYF; cdr3_nt: TGTGCCAGCAGTGAATCTAATAGGTTTTTCTCTGGAAACACCATATATTTT
cdr3_length: 13; j_call: TRBJ2-5; v_call: TRBV18; d_call: -; clone_size: -; cdr3_aa: CASSPILAETQYF; cdr3_nt: TGTGCCAGCTCACCAATACTAGCAGAGACCCAGTACTTC
cdr3_length: 11; j_call: TRBJ2-1; v_call: TRBV5-6; d_call: -; clone_size: -; cdr3_aa: CASTLNNEQFF; cdr3_nt: TGTGCCAGCACGCTTAACAATGAGCAGTTCTTC
cdr3_length: 12; j_call: TRBJ2-7; v_call: TRBV6-2/TRBV6-3; d_call: -; clone_size: -; cdr3_aa: CASSHTGVEQYF; cdr3_nt: TGTGCCAGCAGTCACACGGGCGTCGAGCAGTACTTC
cdr3_length: 14; j_call: TRBJ1-5; v_call: TRBV28; d_call: TRBD1; clone_size: few; cdr3_aa: CASSSQQGASPQHF; cdr3_nt: TGTGCCAGCAGTTCTCAACAGGGGGCTTCGCCCCAGCATTTT
cdr3_length: 15; j_call: TRBJ2-7; v_call: TRBV4-1; d_call: TRBD1; clone_size: -; cdr3_aa: CASSQDGTGPYEQYF; cdr3_nt: TGCGCCAGCAGCCAAGATGGGACAGGGCCGTACGAGCAGTACTTC
cdr3_length: 14; j_call: TRBJ2-3; v_call: TRBV10-3; d_call: -; clone_size: -; cdr3_aa: CAIRERLEGDTQYF; cdr3_nt: TGTGCCATCAGGGAGAGGCTCGAGGGAGATACGCAGTATTTT
cdr3_length: 15; j_call: TRBJ2-7; v_call: TRBV4-3; d_call: -; clone_size: -; cdr3_aa: CASSQRAGRPGEQYF; cdr3_nt: TGCGCCAGCAGCCAAAGGGCTGGACGTCCCGGTGAGCAGTACTTC
cdr3_length: 14; j_call: TRBJ2-7; v_call: TRBV7-6; d_call: -; clone_size: -; cdr3_aa: CASSLKPGSYEQYF; cdr3_nt: TGTGCCAGCAGCTTAAAGCCAGGCTCCTACGAGCAGTACTTC